This TCR beta chain was documented in a study of cytomegalovirus exposure and HLA in healthy donors (dated by TCRdb to the late 2010s). Background for the entire study: An earlier analysis of approximately 600 of the donors reported 250 to 350 Gb of sequence data and approximately 110 million unique TCR beta sequences from roughly 200 million T cells. An early release covering just under 650 HLA-typed donors comprised approximately 290 gigabases of sequencing data and 85 million or so unique TCR sequences. The genetic ancestry cluster associated with self-reported Caucasian donors included roughly 84% of the roughly 400 genotyped donors. The study aimed to test whether cataloging public T cell receptors could reveal signatures of past pathogen exposure. Using immunosequencing, the study profiled T cell repertoires from about 620 subjects and related those repertoires to cytomegalovirus serostatus. In addition to the first cohort of 666 subjects, a separate validation cohort of 100 to 150 different subjects was used. High-throughput TCR immunosequencing, statistical association of individual TCRs with disease status, and machine learning were combined to predict cytomegalovirus infection status. A later analysis re-examined previously published TCR beta repertoires from more than 600 donors and added high-resolution HLA genotyping to investigate patterns of TCR occurrence. Rather than using new phenotypic data, the later analysis identified candidate immune exposures from TCR beta sequences and from how often those sequences occurred across donors. In an earlier analysis of about 590 of the donors, high-throughput TCR beta sequencing was used to judge whether each TCR beta V gene segment behaved as functional or pseudogenic. Alongside the repertoire data, information on donor age, sex, ethnicity and CMV serostatus was compiled. A later genetic analysis took genome-wide SNP genotypes for about three fifths of the 666 donors and used that subset as a discovery cohort. All discovery cohort repertoires had been generated on a single sequencing platform. Class I and class II HLA loci were covered by the typing at four-digit resolution. Typing coverage differed by locus: A, B, C, DRB1 and DQB1 were typed in about 620-630 donors, DQA1 in roughly 500, DPA1 in 600 to 610, and DPB1 in around 440. Five DR-DQ haplotypes were handled as single units for association and clustering, since linkage in the cohort was strong. Among around 400 genotyped donors of the cohort, an average of roughly 240,000 unique TCR beta nucleotide sequences were sequenced per donor, roughly a sixth of them non-productive.

As encoded in the germline V gene, CDR1 is ENHRY while CDR2 is SYGVKD. V ends up 2 bases short and J 2 bases short, with an unmatched junction base count of 0. Measured from the cysteine to the phenylalanine, the CDR3 is 14 residues long. Only the CDR3 DNA stays, 42 bases, in frame from base 1. Libraries were constructed by the immunoSEQ multiplex PCR assay. A mixture of 60 forward primers for TCR Vbeta segments and 13 reverse primers for TCR Jbeta segments was used in the multiplex PCR. A multiplex PCR assay on genomic DNA amplified the CDR3 region of rearranged TCR beta genes. The Illumina HiSeq System was used to sequence the amplified TCR beta libraries as 87-base-pair reads. Regarding the original processing steps: A later analysis tallied tens of millions of unique TCR beta chains across the 666 repertoires, and approximately 12 million of those chains were shared by two or more donors. A nearest-neighbor algorithm error-corrected the raw reads and collapsed the reads into unique sequences, merging closely related sequences to remove PCR and sequencing errors. To assign V, D and J gene segments, CDR3 sequences were aligned to IMGT reference sequences. For a sequence to be retained, a match of at least six nucleotides to both a V gene segment and a J gene segment was required. Rearrangements were classified as productive when the CDR3 lacked stop codons and remained in frame with V and J, and all other rearrangements were classified as non-productive. CDR3 was defined by IMGT convention, running from the second conserved V-encoded cysteine to the conserved J-encoded phenylalanine. Sequences without an unambiguous match to a single V gene segment were excluded from the earlier analysis of several hundred of the donors. An earlier analysis of 587 of the donors called V segments functional above 56.7% productive rearrangements and segregating when the between-donor standard deviation exceeded 5%. To diagnose cytomegalovirus status from the catalog of TCR beta chain sequences, a statistical classification framework was built. In a later analysis, TCR nucleotide sequences were compared against IMGT/GENE-DB human TR gene sequences so that V and J genes could be assigned. In a later analysis, CDR3 sequences and most-parsimonious VDJ recombination scenarios were assigned using the TCRdist pipeline. A later analysis defined each TCR beta chain by its CDR3 amino acid sequence plus V-gene family, and excluded reads lacking a unique V-gene family. To address suspected cross-contamination and a sequencing artifact, a later analysis removed 450 to 700 highly shared, low-generation-probability nucleotide sequences. A later analysis calculated a clonal expansion index for each public chain from normalized within-repertoire ranks of inferred template counts. A later analysis computed generation probabilities with a VDJ recombination model fitted to out-of-frame rearrangements, and checked the results against IGoR. In a later analysis, hypergeometric tests were used to score TCR-TCR, TCR-HLA and TCR-CMV co-occurrence, with a repertoire-size bias correction applied to TCR pairs. To estimate false discovery rates, a later analysis permuted the HLA or CMV assignments 20 times. A later analysis grouped co-occurring TCRs with DBSCAN, adding TCRdist sequence similarity when clustering within HLA-allele-positive subsets. Repertoires with fewer than 30,000 or more than 120,000 public chains were left out of co-occurrence clustering, as were a few repertoires with anomalous nucleotide sharing. Sourced from immuneACCESS, this table was stored by TCRdb with only in-frame sequences that have V and J called. A share of the clones is absent; for the studies checked, an unresolved V gene accounts for under half, and the remainder has no known explanation. V and J calls plus clone size are reproduced from that table; the DNA served to infer D and trimming. This sample comprises over 100,000 clones, about 70% of them detected only once. The ten largest make up around 5% of the sample.

The cohort was made up of approximately 670 healthy bone marrow donors. All cohort members were sampled while nominally healthy, although unrecorded immune exposures were likely present. The donor was CMV seropositive and belonged to the group of over 250 seropositive cohort members. A peripheral blood sample was provided by each donor, and peripheral blood mononuclear cells were used for TCR beta sequencing. Genomic DNA was extracted from the blood cell samples with the Qiagen DNeasy Blood Extraction Kit. As to this clone: The antigen it recognizes is unknown. Within one base of it there is no much larger clone, and no base qualities were kept.

Points the paper makes about the study in general: In vitro tests confirmed that a few of the cytomegalovirus-associated TCR beta chains recognize cytomegalovirus antigens. A later analysis reported that several top co-occurrence clusters appeared linked to parvovirus B19, influenza, CMV and Epstein-Barr virus. A cluster of highly shared sequence variants was judged likely to represent a technical artifact of the sequencing pipeline. A later analysis found that most CMV-associated TCR beta chains appeared HLA-restricted, with HLA associations seemingly driven largely by CMV exposure. A later analysis found that TCR association rates varied across HLA loci, with DRB1 alleles showing the most associated TCRs and HLA-C alleles the fewest. Over 15 rarely observed V segments, including chromosome 9 orphons, were excluded from the earlier analysis of 550 to 700 of the donors because counts were too low. A later genetic analysis associated a missense DCLRE1C variant with V-gene and J-gene trimming of TCR beta chains, and an independent cohort replicated the association. A further reported finding was that TCR beta sequences accurately predicted the HLA-A and HLA-B alleles for most subjects in the first cohort. Some IMGT-functional V segments, including TRBV6-2 and TRBV6-3, could not be distinguished by the 87-base-pair reads and were therefore excluded. At a false discovery rate of 0.05, a later analysis linked 16,951 TCR beta sequences to specific HLA alleles. Cytomegalovirus status was reported to be diagnosed by the classifier with high specificity and sensitivity in both the original and validation cohorts. When HLA alleles, especially DR and DQ, strongly co-occurred, TCR associations were difficult to assign to individual alleles. Compared with the roughly 700-donor mean, donors in an Asian-associated ancestry cluster had fewer N-insertions in productive TCRs, according to a later genetic analysis. This cohort had only TCR beta chains sequenced, and the lack of alpha or paired-chain data limited which features could be detected. In the study, roughly 160 TCR beta chains were listed as associated with cytomegalovirus. Because some donors lacked HLA typing at each locus, the association tests relied only on the typed subset. Immune exposure information for the cohort was limited to CMV serostatus. Roughly uniform sequencing depth across donors was assumed in presence/absence analyses, although this assumption may not hold. It was suggested by the authors that the approach could potentially be generalized to other disease states and immunological phenotypes. Broadly in line with IMGT annotations, most TCR beta V segments showed up in productive rearrangements about 87% or about 30% of the time in an earlier analysis of about 500 of the donors. A later analysis found that HLA-associated TCR beta chains were more clonally expanded and had lower generation probabilities than equally common non-associated chains. Across donors, most TCR sequences were observed very rarely, whereas some public TCRs were present in many individuals. Correlated functional status among segregating V segments might reflect linkage disequilibrium, but an unknown experimental factor could not be ruled out.

The sequenced sample consisted of PBMCs. The chain is made from TRBV10-3 and TRBJ1-5, and TRBD1 matches 7 of the central bases. The clonotype was recovered from a man between 25 and 39 years old in good health and CMV-seropositive. The nucleotides are TGTGCCATCAGTGAGACAGGGGGCAATCAGCCCCAGCATTTT. Its product reads: CAISETGGNQPQHF.